The 21 T cell receptor beta chains below come from one sample, sequenced in a study of blood T cell repertoires in COVID-19. Profiling relied on immunoSEQ multiplex PCR, and the TCRdb table lists in-frame clones only, not all of them. The sample yields under 250,000 clones, about 91% seen once. Material for sequencing was peripheral blood. The receptors shown here come from a man younger than 40 with acute or convalescent COVID-19.

This clone was seen a single time. The chain combines TRBV28 with TRBJ2-5, with a weak D call TRBD2 (5 bases). Germline CDR1 reads MDHEN; CDR2 reads SYDVKM. The CDR3 length is 14 residues. The V gene lost 2 bases and the J gene lost 4 bases, with 11 bases spanning the gap. CDR3 protein: CASSLGGSPETQYF. DNA of the CDR3: TGTGCCAGCAGTTTAGGAGGATCGCCAGAGACCCAGTACTTC. The full variable domain, its missing parts supplied by reference TRBV28 and TRBJ2-5, is DVKVTQSSRYLVKRTGEKVFLECVQDMDHENMFWYRQDPGLGLRLIYFSYDVKMKEKGDIPEGYSVSREKKERFSLILESASTNQTSMYLCASSLGGSPETQYFGPGTRLLVL.

The chain combines TRBV7-8 with TRBJ2-5, with TRBD2 as a possible D gene (6 bases). The CDR3 is made up of 13 amino acids. The germline V gene encodes CDR1 SGHVS and CDR2 FQNEAQ. The V gene lost 6 bases and the J gene lost 5 bases, with 13 bases spanning the gap. Here the CDR3 reads CASRRGGWETQYF. The CDR3 nucleotides are TGTGCCAGCAGGCGGGGCGGGTGGGAGACCCAGTACTTC.

As for this clone: In the same sample, other DNA sequences code for this CDR3. The CDR3 here is CAWSVSGNQPQHF. CDR3 nucleotide sequence: TGTGCCTGGAGTGTTTCTGGCAATCAGCCCCAGCATTTT. The V gene is TRBV30, the J gene TRBJ1-5; no definite D call. Germline lookup yields CDR1 GTSNPN and CDR2 SVGIG (reference sequence). The CDR3 has 13 amino acids. Trimming took 0 bases from V and 2 from J, leaving 5 bases between them.

The V gene is TRBV6-4, the J gene TRBJ2-7, with TRBD2 matching over 9 bases. CDR3 size: 14 residues. The V gene end was trimmed by 4 bases and the J gene end by 6 bases; junction bases not matched to a gene: 7. The germline V gene has CDR1 MRHNA and CDR2 SNTAGT. CDR3 sequence (DNA): TGTGCCAGCAGTGGACTAGCGGCCCCCTTCGAGCAGTACTTC. Its protein is CASSGLAAPFEQYF.

The chain carries TRBV27 and TRBJ1-5; D is perhaps TRBD1 (6 bases). The V and J ends lost 3 bases and 6 bases respectively, with 15 bases between them. Germline CDR1 reads MNHEY; CDR2 reads SMNVEV (reference sequence). This CDR3 region has 15 residues. The CDR3 protein is CASSFIYRVGQPQHF. The CDR3, as DNA: TGTGCCAGCAGTTTTATTTACAGGGTTGGTCAGCCCCAGCATTTT.

V and J are TRBV30 and TRBJ1-6; the D is unclear. The CDR3 length is 12 residues. Looked up from germline, CDR1 is GTSNPN and CDR2 is SVGIG (reference sequence). V shed 0 bases and J shed 9 bases, with 6 bases lying between them. The CDR3 region has the DNA TGTGCCTGGAGTGTACAGTTTTCACCCCTCCACTTT. It codes for CAWSVQFSPLHF. The full variable domain, rest sourced from reference TRBV30 and TRBJ1-6, is SQTIHQWPATLVQPVGSPLSLECTVEGTSNPNLYWYRQAAGRGLQLLFYSVGIGQISSEVPQNLSASRPQDRQFILSSKKLLLSDSGFYLCAWSVQFSPLHFGNGTRLTVT.

The rearrangement uses TRBV28 and TRBJ2-5; 14 bases line up with TRBD2. V lost 5 bases, J lost 4 bases, and 6 bases stayed unmatched. Per germline, CDR1 MDHEN and CDR2 SYDVKM. The CDR3 is 16 residues long. The CDR3 DNA follows: TGTGCCAGCAGTCTAAGGACTAGCGGGAGGTCAGAGACCCAGTACTTC. It translates to CASSLRTSGRSETQYF.

This rearrangement joins TRBV6-5 to TRBJ1-2; no definite D call. V was cut by 6 bases and J by 8 bases, with 10 bases left in between. The CDR3 consists of 11 residues. Germline CDR1 is MNHEY and CDR2 is SVGAGI. CDR3 in DNA: TGTGCCAGCAGATTCTCTGGCGGCTACACCTTC. This codes for CASRFSGGYTF.

The genes are TRBV28 and TRBJ1-3; D unresolved. The length of the CDR3 is 15 residues. Trimming removed 2 bases at V and 0 bases at J, with 8 bases between. Germline V gene data show CDR1 as MDHEN and CDR2 as SYDVKM. In nucleotides, the CDR3 is TGTGCCAGCAGTTTAGGGCGTATCTCTGGAAACACCATATATTTT. As protein: CASSLGRISGNTIYF.

The V call is TRBV19, the J call TRBJ2-3; maybe TRBD2 (5 bases). With 5 bases removed from V and 7 bases from J, the gap between germline ends came to 19 bases. Germline CDR1 LNHDA, CDR2 SQIVND (reference sequence). CDR3 length equals 15 residues. In nucleotides, the CDR3 is TGTGCCAGTAGTGATCCGGGATGGGGAGACTATACGCAGTATTTT. Translated, it gives CASSDPGWGDYTQYF. The full variable domain, rest sourced from reference TRBV19 and TRBJ2-3, is DGGITQSPKYLFRKEGQNVTLSCEQNLNHDAMYWYRQDPGQGLRLIYYSQIVNDFQKGDIAEGYSVSREKKESFPLTVTSAQKNPTAFYLCASSDPGWGDYTQYFGPGTRLTVL.

V usage is TRBV21-1 and J usage is TRBJ2-7; TRBD1 is the table's D call and was not checked against the DNA. TRBV21-1 is a pseudogene locus. This CDR3 comprises 14 residues. This CDR3 reads CASGAIQGAYEQYF. CDR3 nucleotides: TGTGCCAGCGGGGCAATACAGGGGGCCTACGAGCAGTACTTC.

The V and J genes are TRBV28 and TRBJ1-2; D is perhaps TRBD1 (6 bases). The germline gives CDR1 MDHEN, CDR2 SYDVKM. The CDR3 loop spans 12 amino acids. Trimming pared 5 bases from V and 7 bases from J, leaving 11 bases between. The CDR3 here is CASSTGQPGYTF. The CDR3 DNA is TGTGCCAGCAGTACGGGACAACCTGGCTACACCTTC.

The chain uses TRBV28 and TRBJ1-1, with a possible D match to TRBD1 (5 bases). Germline loops: CDR1 MDHEN, CDR2 SYDVKM. Trimming removed 6 bases from V and 0 bases from J, with 8 bases in between. This CDR3 spans 13 amino acids. CDR3 amino acids: CASRGALNTEAFF. CDR3 bases: TGTGCCAGCAGAGGGGCCCTGAACACTGAAGCTTTCTTT.

The chain uses TRBV10-1 and TRBJ2-7, with 7 bases matching TRBD1. The CDR3 consists of 17 residues. CDR1 and CDR2 (germline): WNHNN, SYGVQD (reference sequence). Germline trimming cut 0 bases from V and 2 bases from J; bases unmatched to any gene: 10. As DNA, the CDR3 is TGCGCCAGCAGTGAGTCGAGAAGTTTGGACAGGCCCTACGAGCAGTACTTC. Residues: CASSESRSLDRPYEQYF.

V and J are TRBV18 and TRBJ2-2; D remains unclear. Germline loops: CDR1 KGHSH, CDR2 LQKENI. The CDR3 is 13 amino acids. V was clipped by 6 bases and J by 1 base, with 6 bases between them. As DNA, the CDR3 is TGTGCCAGCTCCTCGGTGAACACCGGGGAGCTGTTTTTT. Translated, it gives CASSSVNTGELFF.

The chain recombines TRBV7-9 with TRBJ2-7; possible D gene TRBD1, 6 bases. V was shortened by 6 bases and J by 4 bases, with 16 bases between the two germline ends. The CDR3 contains 14 residues. Germline V CDR1 and CDR2: SEHNR, FQNEAQ (reference sequence). The CDR3 spells CASSPDRFLYEQYF. CDR3 DNA: TGTGCCAGCAGTCCCGACAGGTTTCTTTACGAGCAGTACTTC.

The rearrangement joins TRBV19 to TRBJ2-3; 8 nucleotides match TRBD2. Germline assignment: CDR1 LNHDA and CDR2 SQIVND (reference sequence). The junction had 5 bases not matched to a gene; V was cut back by 3 bases and J by 0 bases. CDR3 length: 16 amino acids. CDR3 in amino acids: CASSIGSGGSTDTQYF. As DNA, the CDR3 is TGTGCCAGTAGTATTGGGAGCGGGGGTAGCACAGATACGCAGTATTTT. Full variable domain (rest looked up from reference TRBV19 and TRBJ2-3): DGGITQSPKYLFRKEGQNVTLSCEQNLNHDAMYWYRQDPGQGLRLIYYSQIVNDFQKGDIAEGYSVSREKKESFPLTVTSAQKNPTAFYLCASSIGSGGSTDTQYFGPGTRLTVL.

The chain couples TRBV19 to TRBJ1-1, with unresolved D. The ends were cut back, 5 bases at V and 3 bases at J, with 10 bases in the middle. The CDR3 is 13 amino acids. CDR1 and CDR2 from the germline V gene are LNHDA and SQIVND (reference sequence). Here the CDR3 reads CASSAWEDTEAFF. The CDR3 DNA is TGTGCCAGTAGTGCGTGGGAGGACACTGAAGCTTTCTTT.

The J gene is TRBJ1-5, the V gene TRBV19; 8 positions match TRBD1. V lost 6 bases and J lost 0; bases outside the gene matches: 10. The germline CDR1 and CDR2 sequences are LNHDA and SQIVND (reference sequence). The CDR3 covers 17 residues. Here the CDR3 reads CASSMARGHISNQPQHF. The CDR3 region has the DNA TGTGCCAGTAGCATGGCCAGGGGGCACATTAGCAATCAGCCCCAGCATTTT. Full variable domain (rest looked up from reference TRBV19 and TRBJ1-5): DGGITQSPKYLFRKEGQNVTLSCEQNLNHDAMYWYRQDPGQGLRLIYYSQIVNDFQKGDIAEGYSVSREKKESFPLTVTSAQKNPTAFYLCASSMARGHISNQPQHFGDGTRLSIL.

With respect to this clone: At one boundary the junction diverges from the germline segment, which might be a read error. The CDR3 DNA is TGTGCCAGCAGTTTAGCGGGAGCGGGAGATACGCAGTATTTT. Translation gives CASSLAGAGDTQYF. The chain employs TRBV11-3 and TRBJ2-3; 9 bases map to TRBD2. This CDR3 has 14 amino acids. Germline V gene lookup returns CDR1 SGHNT and CDR2 YENEEA.

The chain uses TRBV27 and TRBJ1-1; D gene uncertain. V was pared by 1 base and J by 3 bases, with 6 bases between. The CDR3 consists of 13 residues. Germline CDR1 MNHEY, CDR2 SMNVEV (reference sequence). The CDR3 DNA reads as TGTGCCAGCAGTTTATATCGGGACACTGAAGCTTTCTTT. The encoded protein is CASSLYRDTEAFF.